The 2 T cell receptor beta chains reported below all come from one sample, sequenced in a study of blood T cell repertoires in COVID-19. Some clones are missing from TCRdb's copy, which holds only in-frame ones; the method was immunoSEQ multiplex PCR. The sample records roughly 250,000 clones, approximately 91% being singletons. Sample: PBMCs or T cells enriched from blood (not recorded which). The receptors were sampled from a woman aged 35 to 49 with acute COVID-19.

The rearrangement links TRBV10-1 to TRBJ1-3; TRBD1 might be the D (5 bases). Looked up from germline, CDR1 is WNHNN and CDR2 is SYGVQD (reference sequence). The CDR3 loop spans 15 amino acids. V lost 6 bases and J lost 5, with 17 bases in between. For the CDR3, the DNA is TGCGCCAGCAGAGACGACACGGGACTCAGAAACACCATATATTTT. This gives the protein CASRDDTGLRNTIYF.

On this clone itself: The same CDR3 can be traced to other DNA sequences in this sample. V and J are TRBV5-1 and TRBJ1-5, with TRBD1 identical over 11 bases. This CDR3 contains 14 residues. V lost 4 bases, J lost 6 bases, and 3 bases stayed unmatched. Germline V CDR1 and CDR2: SGHRS, YFSETQ. The CDR3 loop is CASSPGQGGQPQHF. CDR3 in DNA: TGCGCCAGCAGCCCGGGACAGGGGGGTCAGCCCCAGCATTTT.